What follows are 27 T cell receptor beta chains derived from one specimen sequenced in a study of T cells after yellow fever vaccination. TCRdb recomputed calls from the 5' RACE reads with MiXCR, one row per CDR3 protein. The sample carries 450,000 to 600,000 distinct CDR3 sequences, 17% recorded once. The sample in question was PBMCs, obtained 5 days after the first yellow fever vaccination. All receptors come from a man aged 18 to 29 who received the YFV17D yellow fever vaccine.

This clonotype was counted a few times. The rearrangement links TRBV5-1 to TRBJ2-3; D is ambiguous. CDR3 length: 17 amino acids. The V gene's germline CDR1 is SGHRS and CDR2 YFSETQ. V was clipped by 7 bases and J by 2 bases, with 23 bases between them. The DNA of the CDR3 is TGCGCCAGCCTTCCTACGCAGCGACCGTTCCCCACAGATACGCAGTATTTT. Its protein product is CASLPTQRPFPTDTQYF.

The chain recombines TRBV3-1 with TRBJ2-5; D is perhaps TRBD1 (6 bases). V shed 1 base and J shed 5 bases, with 17 bases lying between them. This CDR3 is 16 amino acids long. The germline gives CDR1 LGHDT, CDR2 YNNKEL (reference sequence). The CDR3 reads CASSQGVTGNGETQYF. In DNA, the CDR3 is TGTGCCAGCAGCCAAGGGGTAACAGGGAATGGGGAGACCCAGTACTTC.

This sequence joins TRBV6-1 and TRBJ1-1, with D unresolved. The CDR3 runs 13 residues. Germline lookup yields CDR1 MNHNS and CDR2 SASEGT. V was clipped by 6 bases and J by 1 base, with 9 bases between them. CDR3 in amino acids: CASRTPQNTEAFF. CDR3 coding DNA: TGTGCCAGCAGAACTCCACAGAACACTGAAGCTTTCTTT.

This clonotype occurred a few times. The chain couples TRBV5-1 to TRBJ1-5, with 9 nucleotides matching TRBD1. This CDR3 region has 15 residues. V was pared by 4 bases and J by 3 bases, with 5 bases of the junction left unmatched. CDR1 is SGHRS, CDR2 YFSETQ, per germline. DNA for the CDR3: TGCGCCAGCAGCACCGGGACAGGGTTCAATCAGCCCCAGCATTTT. Translating gives CASSTGTGFNQPQHF.

This clonotype was observed a few times. This chain connects TRBV5-6 to TRBJ1-2, with a weak D call TRBD1 (6 bases). The germline CDR1 and CDR2 sequences are SGHDT and YYEEEE. This CDR3 contains 14 residues. V lost 0 bases to trimming and J lost 8 bases, with 14 bases between them. CDR3 loop: CASSLVGTRSGYTF. The CDR3 DNA reads TGTGCCAGCAGCTTGGTCGGGACACGATCCGGCTACACCTTC.

This clonotype has just a few counts. The CDR3 is CASSAGQGGTTGELFF. The CDR3 region has the DNA TGCGCCAGCAGCGCCGGTCAGGGAGGGACCACCGGGGAGCTGTTTTTT. This chain connects TRBV10-1 to TRBJ2-2, with 7 bases aligning to TRBD2. This CDR3 has 16 residues. After removal of 6 bases from V and 4 bases from J, the junction contained 11 bases not matched to a gene. Germline CDR1 is WNHNN and CDR2 is SYGVQD (reference sequence).

The chain recombines TRBV7-2 with TRBJ1-2; D uncertain. The CDR3 length is 14 residues. Germline assignment: CDR1 SGHTA and CDR2 FQGNSA. V was shortened by 5 bases and J by 6 bases, with 16 bases between the two germline ends. The CDR3 coding sequence is TGTGCCAGCAGCCCGTCGACCGCCTCTAATGGCTACACCTTC. Protein product: CASSPSTASNGYTF.

CDR3 region: CSVSGGPVNEQFF. CDR3 DNA: TGCAGCGTTAGCGGGGGGCCGGTCAATGAGCAGTTCTTC. The gene calls are TRBV29-1 and TRBJ2-1; 9 nucleotides align to TRBD2. Germline values: CDR1 SQVTM, CDR2 ANQGSEA. V was pared by 5 bases and J by 6 bases, with 5 bases of the junction left unmatched. CDR3 size: 13 residues.

Only a few counts were recorded for this clonotype. The rearrangement uses TRBV7-2 and TRBJ2-1; D remains unclear. The CDR3 is made up of 14 amino acids. V lost 4 bases to trimming and J lost 7 bases, with 14 bases between them. Germline V gives CDR1 SGHTA, CDR2 FQGNSA. The CDR3 DNA is TGTGCCAGCAGCTCCCGAGCTGACGCAAATGAGCAGTTCTTC. Residues: CASSSRADANEQFF.

This rearrangement joins TRBV12-3 or TRBV12-4 to TRBJ2-1; a weak D match, TRBD2 (7 bases). Trimming removed 6 bases at V and 3 bases at J, with 18 bases between. The CDR3 extends over 16 amino acids. The CDR3 region is CASSSGGRIHYNEQFF. The CDR3 DNA is TGTGCCAGCAGCTCGGGGGGCCGAATACACTACAATGAGCAGTTCTTC.

This clonotype was recorded a few times. The rearrangement joins TRBV29-1 to TRBJ1-1; D gene unclear. CDR3 length equals 11 residues. Germline CDR1 SQVTM, CDR2 ANQGSEA. The V gene lost 7 bases and the J gene lost 11 bases, with 17 bases spanning the gap. CDR3 DNA sequence: TGCAGCGCTGGAGGAACCCCCGAGGCTTTCTTT. It yields the protein CSAGGTPEAFF.

A word on this clonotype: At one of its ends the junction is not consistent with the germline gene, which may arise from a read error. The chain employs TRBV7-2 and TRBJ1-2; a weak D match, TRBD1 (6 bases). This CDR3 spans 14 amino acids. Germline CDR1 SGHTA, CDR2 FQGNSA. CDR3 DNA: TGTGCCAGCAGCTTAGATGGCAGGGGATATGGCTACACTTTC. Encoded protein: CASSLDGRGYGYTF.

This clonotype came up a few times. One end of the junction fails to match germline, which may point to a read error. This sequence joins TRBV20-1 and TRBJ1-4, with D perhaps matching TRBD1 (5 bases). CDR3 length equals 13 residues. In germline, CDR1 is DFQATT, CDR2 SNEGSKA (reference sequence). The CDR3 DNA sequence: TGCAGTGCGAGAGGGGATATTGGTGAAAAACTGTTTTTT. Protein sequence: CSARGDIGEKLFF.

The chain combines TRBV20-1 with TRBJ2-1, with D perhaps assigned TRBD1 or TRBD2 (7 bases each). The V gene lost 0 bases and the J gene lost 4 bases, with 16 bases spanning the gap. The CDR3 has 16 residues. Germline CDR1 and CDR2: DFQATT and SNEGSKA (reference sequence). This CDR3 is CSARDRVRGGYNEQFF. The CDR3, as DNA: TGCAGTGCTAGAGATCGGGTCAGGGGGGGATACAATGAGCAGTTCTTC.

This CDR3 reads CASMPQGASYNEQFF. CDR3 nucleotides: TGTGCCAGCATGCCCCAGGGGGCTTCCTACAATGAGCAGTTCTTC. The V call is TRBV2, the J call TRBJ2-1; 8 positions match TRBD1. V lost 7 bases to trimming and J lost 1 base; unmatched junction nucleotides: 6. Germline loops: CDR1 SNHLY, CDR2 FYNNEI. This CDR3 comprises 15 residues.

This clonotype was seen ten or more times. J is TRBJ1-1 and V is TRBV29-1; weak D call: TRBD1 (5 bases). The CDR3 runs to 11 residues. Looked up from germline, CDR1 is SQVTM and CDR2 is ANQGSEA. V lost 4 bases and J 3 bases, leaving 6 bases between the germline ends. CDR3 loop: CSVAGYTEAFF. Here the CDR3 DNA reads TGCAGCGTTGCAGGGTACACTGAAGCTTTCTTT.

The table lists this clonotype with a few counts. V and J are TRBV7-6 and TRBJ2-1, with 7 bases that match TRBD2. The CDR3 is 15 amino acids. Trimming took 4 bases from V and 5 from J; bases not matched to a gene: 8. Per germline, CDR1 SGHVS and CDR2 FNYEAQ. The CDR3 loop reads CASSSRTGGNNEQFF. The CDR3 nucleotides read TGTGCCAGCAGCTCAAGGACGGGGGGAAACAATGAGCAGTTCTTC.

At least ten counts were recorded for this clonotype. This chain uses TRBV19 with TRBJ2-7; D tentatively reads TRBD1 or TRBD2 (6 bases each). V was shortened by 10 bases and J by 1 base, with 17 bases between the two germline ends. CDR1 and CDR2 (germline): LNHDA, SQIVND (reference sequence). This CDR3 comprises 14 residues. The CDR3 here is CATATGALSYEQYF. In DNA, the CDR3 is TGTGCCACCGCTACGGGGGCCCTTTCCTACGAGCAGTACTTC.

J is TRBJ2-7 and V is TRBV24-1, with D perhaps matching TRBD1 or TRBD2 (5 bases each). Trimming cost V 11 bases and J 5 bases, with 15 bases left between them. The CDR3 runs to 12 residues. The germline V gene encodes CDR1 KGHDR and CDR2 SFDVKD. The CDR3 DNA follows: TGTGCCAGGGAAGGGGAGTCCGACGAGCAGTACGTC. Its protein product is CAREGESDEQYV.

This clonotype was recorded only once. The chain links TRBV6-2 or TRBV6-3 to TRBJ2-7; D gene uncertain. The germline V and J ends were trimmed by 7 bases and 1 base, with 8 bases remaining between them. Per the germline V gene, CDR1 is MNHEY and CDR2 is SVGEGT. This CDR3 spans 12 amino acids. The CDR3 reads CASNGPSYEQYF. The CDR3 region has the DNA TGTGCCAGCAACGGGCCATCCTACGAGCAGTACTTC.

This clonotype was found a few times. The chain carries TRBV11-1 and TRBJ1-2; 8 bases match TRBD1. This CDR3 region has 14 residues. The germline V gene has CDR1 SGHAT and CDR2 FQDESV (reference sequence). J was trimmed by 7 bases and V by 5 bases; bases with no gene match: 9. The CDR3 is CASSQGQGPTGYTF. The CDR3, as DNA: TGTGCCAGCAGCCAAGGACAGGGCCCAACTGGCTACACCTTC.

This clonotype was seen only a few times. The chain uses TRBV7-3 and TRBJ1-1; TRBD1 matches 9 bases. Trimming removed 5 bases from V and 3 bases from J; junction bases left unmatched: 4. Looked up from germline, CDR1 is SGHTA and CDR2 is FQGTGA. This CDR3 comprises 14 residues. CDR3 sequence reads: CASSQTGGYTEAFF. CDR3 sequence (DNA): TGTGCCAGCAGCCAGACAGGGGGGTACACTGAAGCTTTCTTT.

The rearrangement uses TRBV20-1 and TRBJ2-1; 13 bases match TRBD2. The J segment lost 6 bases and the V segment lost 5 bases, leaving 7 bases of the junction unmatched. The CDR3 extends over 15 amino acids. The V gene's germline CDR1 is DFQATT and CDR2 SNEGSKA (reference sequence). The CDR3 reads CSAPQTSGGFNEQFF. Here the CDR3 DNA reads TGCAGTGCTCCCCAGACTAGCGGGGGGTTCAATGAGCAGTTCTTC.

This clonotype was seen a few times. V and J are TRBV11-2 and TRBJ2-2; 9 bases align to TRBD2. CDR1 is SGHAT, CDR2 FQNNGV, per germline. Germline trimming cut 5 bases from V and 8 bases from J; bases unmatched to any gene: 18. The CDR3 consists of 18 residues. DNA of the CDR3: TGTGCCAGCAGCAATATTCTACCGGGACTAGCTGGTCTGGGGGAGCTGTTTTTT. Protein product: CASSNILPGLAGLGELFF.

The rearrangement uses TRBV2 and TRBJ2-7; perhaps TRBD1 as D (5 bases). The CDR3 totals 13 residues. V was cut by 2 bases and J by 6 bases, with 11 bases left in between. Germline CDR1 reads SNHLY; CDR2 reads FYNNEI. CDR3 nucleotide sequence: TGTGCCAGCAGTGAACAGGGTTCTGTCGAGCAGTACGTC. It encodes CASSEQGSVEQYV.

The sample holds a few counts of this clonotype. The V call is TRBV29-1, the J call TRBJ2-7, with D maybe TRBD2 (5 bases). V lost 4 bases to trimming and J lost 7 bases, with 17 bases between them. The CDR3 spans 13 residues. The germline V gene has CDR1 SQVTM and CDR2 ANQGSEA. As DNA, the CDR3 is TGCAGCGTTGTAGCGCCTTCCCTCCCGGAGCAGTACTTC. Its protein is CSVVAPSLPEQYF.

This clonotype was seen a handful of times. The chain employs TRBV15 and TRBJ1-2, with 12 bases matching TRBD1. V lost 5 bases, J lost 4 bases, and 2 bases stayed unmatched. Germline CDR1 LNHNV, CDR2 YYDKDF (reference sequence). The CDR3 totals 14 residues. Here the CDR3 reads CATSAGQGAYGYTF. For the CDR3, the DNA is TGTGCCACCAGCGCGGGACAGGGGGCCTATGGCTACACCTTC.